The rows below give T cell receptor beta chains drawn from one sample of a study of vaccination and CD4 T cells after COVID-19. These receptors are not linked to any known antigen. Using its own MiXCR run on the PCR reads, TCRdb lists one record per CDR3 protein. The profile shows approximately 10,000 distinct CDR3 sequences, more than 65% of them singletons. The specimen was CD4+ T cells from blood, cultured in vitro. Receptors were obtained from a human donor who had recovered from COVID-19. Each CDR3 is given with its conserved first and last residue. The D gene is left open where the match is weak. Expanded clones are given a class, and other clones once, few, many or no size at all.

V gene	clone size	J gene	D gene	CDR3 protein	CDR3 DNA
TRBV20-1	NA	TRBJ1-1	NA	CSAPSKGLDEAFF	TGCAGTGCTCCCTCAAAAGGCTTAGATGAAGCTTTCTTT
TRBV29-1	NA	TRBJ2-1	TRBD2	CSVEGWLAVYNEQFF	TGCAGCGTTGAAGGGTGGCTAGCGGTATACAATGAGCAGTTCTTC
TRBV28	NA	TRBJ1-5	TRBD1	CATHLHRGGQPQHF	TGTGCCACCCATCTCCACAGGGGCGGTCAGCCCCAGCATTTT
TRBV7-8	NA	TRBJ2-7	NA	CASSLEGGGRSSYEQYF	TGTGCCAGCAGCTTAGAAGGGGGTGGGAGGAGCTCCTACGAGCAGTACTTC
TRBV2	NA	TRBJ1-2	TRBD1	CASLRTGLGGYTF	TGTGCCAGCCTTCGGACAGGGCTGGGTGGCTACACCTTC
TRBV28	NA	TRBJ2-5	TRBD1	CASSLQGAGTQYF	TGTGCCAGCAGTTTACAGGGGGCAGGGACCCAGTACTTC
TRBV28	once	TRBJ2-7	TRBD2	CASRLAGASYEQYF	TGTGCCAGCAGATTAGCGGGGGCCTCCTACGAGCAGTACTTC
TRBV24-1	NA	TRBJ2-3	TRBD2	CATSDSKSGRINTDTQYF	TGTGCCACCAGTGATTCCAAAAGCGGGAGGATCAACACAGATACGCAGTATTTT
TRBV28	large	TRBJ2-5	TRBD2	CASVGTSGSRETQYF	TGTGCCAGCGTTGGGACTAGCGGGAGCCGGGAGACCCAGTACTTC
TRBV2	NA	TRBJ2-7	TRBD1	CASSPGTESYEQYF	TGTGCCAGCAGTCCCGGGACAGAGTCCTACGAGCAGTACTTC
TRBV24-1	NA	TRBJ2-5	TRBD1	CATSDLTPGGTQYF	TGTGCCACCAGTGATTTGACACCAGGGGGGACCCAGTACTTC
TRBV20-1	few	TRBJ1-2	NA	CSATPGRAGEGGYTF	TGCAGTGCCACGCCAGGGCGGGCAGGGGAAGGGGGCTACACCTTC
TRBV6-1	NA	TRBJ2-3	TRBD2	CASRRLAGGPDTQYF	TGTGCCAGCAGACGACTAGCGGGAGGGCCAGATACGCAGTATTTT
TRBV7-2	NA	TRBJ2-5	NA	CASSLYRTQETQYF	TGTGCCAGCAGCTTATACAGGACTCAAGAGACCCAGTACTTC
TRBV28	once	TRBJ1-6	NA	CASSFTRNSPLHF	TGTGCCAGCAGTTTTACAAGGAATTCACCCCTCCACTTT
TRBV20-1	few	TRBJ1-5	TRBD1	CSAHGTGDQPQHF	TGCAGTGCCCACGGGACAGGGGATCAGCCCCAGCATTTT
TRBV6-5	few	TRBJ2-7	TRBD1	CASSYTGQGAEQYF	TGTGCCAGCAGTTACACCGGACAGGGCGCCGAGCAGTACTTC
TRBV11-2	NA	TRBJ1-1	NA	CASSPGVAEAFF	TGTGCCAGCAGCCCGGGGGTCGCTGAAGCTTTCTTT
TRBV12-3/TRBV12-4	NA	TRBJ1-2	NA	CASSLGAVGRTF	TGTGCCAGCAGTTTGGGGGCCGTGGGGAGAACCTTC
TRBV20-1	NA	TRBJ1-2	TRBD1	CSARGQGGLGYTF	TGCAGTGCCAGGGGACAGGGAGGGCTCGGCTACACCTTC